Following are 25 T cell receptor beta chains from one sample sequenced in a study of identical twins. MiXCR, run by TCRdb on the 5' RACE reads, gives a single entry per CDR3 protein. The sample records about 530,000 distinct CDR3 sequences, approximately 20% being singletons. These same data were also listed under a study on yellow fever vaccine responses in identical twins.

Sequencing was carried out using CD4+ T cells sorted from blood. Receptor source: a woman younger than 35 in good health.

The CDR3 region is CASSRAQTYGYTF. The CDR3 bases are TGTGCCAGCAGCCGAGCCCAGACCTATGGCTACACCTTC. The chain couples TRBV3-1 to TRBJ1-2; D unclear. The germline CDR1 and CDR2 sequences are LGHDT and YNNKEL (reference sequence). The CDR3 is 13 amino acids. Between the trimmed V and J ends, which lost 4 bases and 4 bases, there was a span of 10 bases.

This clonotype has just a few counts. This chain connects TRBV2 to TRBJ1-1; D not resolved. There are 14 residues in the CDR3. Germline V gene sequence: CDR1 SNHLY, CDR2 FYNNEI. Between the trimmed V and J ends, which lost 5 bases and 5 bases, there was a span of 15 bases. The CDR3 sequence is CASSQSYTRTEAFF. DNA for the CDR3: TGTGCCAGCAGTCAAAGTTACACAAGGACTGAAGCTTTCTTT. Drawing the rest from reference TRBV2 and TRBJ1-1, the complete variable domain is EPEVTQTPSHQVTQMGQEVILRCVPISNHLYFYWYRQILGQKVEFLVSFYNNEISEKSEIFDDQFSVERPDGSNFTLKIRSTKLEDSAMYFCASSQSYTRTEAFFGQGTRLTVV.

This rearrangement joins TRBV7-2 to TRBJ1-4, with D possibly being TRBD1 (6 bases). Germline V gene data show CDR1 as SGHTA and CDR2 as FQGNSA. This CDR3 spans 13 amino acids. V lost 4 bases and J 7 bases, leaving 10 bases between the germline ends. CDR3 in amino acids: CASSYRGGEKLFF. The CDR3 DNA reads TGTGCCAGCAGCTATCGAGGGGGTGAAAAACTGTTTTTT.

The gene calls are TRBV20-1 and TRBJ2-1; D may be TRBD2 (5 bases). Germline lookup yields CDR1 DFQATT and CDR2 SNEGSKA (reference sequence). Trimming took off 1 base at V and 7 bases at J, with 17 bases between the two ends. This CDR3 has 15 residues. The CDR3 DNA follows: TGCAGTGCTAGAGGTCGGTTCGGAGGCAGGAATGAGCAGTTCTTC. It is translated as CSARGRFGGRNEQFF.

This clonotype was observed a handful of times. This chain uses TRBV7-2 with TRBJ2-1, with a tentative D call TRBD2 (5 bases). The germline V gene encodes CDR1 SGHTA and CDR2 FQGNSA. The CDR3 covers 15 residues. The V end lost 4 bases, the J end lost 6 bases, and 16 bases lay between the germline ends. The CDR3: CASSSHRENLNEQFF. The CDR3 DNA is TGTGCCAGCAGCTCCCACCGGGAAAATCTCAATGAGCAGTTCTTC.

The rearrangement links TRBV5-1 to TRBJ2-5, with TRBD1 as a possible D gene (6 bases). V was shortened by 3 bases and J by 5 bases, with 14 bases between the two germline ends. This CDR3 contains 14 residues. The germline V gene encodes CDR1 SGHRS and CDR2 YFSETQ. The CDR3 nucleotides read TGCGCCAGCAGCTCGGAACAGGGATGGGAGACCCAGTACTTC. This translates into CASSSEQGWETQYF.

This clonotype has only a few counts. CDR3 sequence: CASSFRRDSHEQYF. CDR3 DNA sequence: TGTGCCAGCAGCTTCCGTCGAGATTCACACGAGCAGTACTTC. The rearrangement joins TRBV11-2 to TRBJ2-7; unclear D gene. Deletions cut 3 bases from V and 5 bases from J, with 14 bases between. This CDR3 comprises 14 residues. Germline lookup yields CDR1 SGHAT and CDR2 FQNNGV.

This clonotype was counted a few times. This sequence joins TRBV7-8 and TRBJ2-7; D perhaps matches TRBD1 (5 bases). The CDR3 is 14 amino acids. V lost 3 bases, J lost 0 bases, and 9 bases lay in between. Germline loops: CDR1 SGHVS, CDR2 FQNEAQ. The CDR3 is CASSLTVNSYEQYF. CDR3 bases: TGTGCCAGCAGCTTGACAGTAAACTCCTACGAGCAGTACTTC.

In this sample, this clonotype turned up a few times. The rearrangement joins TRBV4-1 to TRBJ2-5; 10 nucleotides align to TRBD1. This CDR3 spans 16 amino acids. The V gene end was trimmed by 0 bases and the J gene end by 4 bases; junction bases not matched to a gene: 5. Per germline, CDR1 MGHRA and CDR2 YSYEKL. The CDR3 here is CASSQEGTGDPETQYF. DNA of the CDR3: TGCGCCAGCAGCCAAGAGGGGACAGGGGACCCAGAGACCCAGTACTTC.

The rearrangement joins TRBV10-3 to TRBJ2-5; 8 bases are shared with TRBD1. CDR3 size: 15 residues. J gave up 1 base and V 7 bases, and 8 bases lay outside the gene matches. Germline V gene lookup returns CDR1 ENHRY and CDR2 SYGVKD. CDR3 DNA sequence: TGTGCCATCAAATCGACAGGGGTTGGCCAAGAGACCCAGTACTTC. It is translated as CAIKSTGVGQETQYF.

This clonotype was seen ten or more times. The chain employs TRBV5-6 and TRBJ2-7; 12 nucleotides match TRBD2. The length of the CDR3 is 16 residues. Trimming removed 3 bases from V and 2 bases from J; junction bases left unmatched: 6. The germline V gene encodes CDR1 SGHDT and CDR2 YYEEEE. The DNA for the CDR3 is TGTGCCAGCAGCTCGCTAGCGGGAGGGCCTCCCTACGAGCAGTACTTC. It yields the protein CASSSLAGGPPYEQYF.

The V gene is TRBV9, the J gene TRBJ2-3; 12 nucleotides align to TRBD2. The CDR3 loop spans 17 amino acids. CDR1 and CDR2 (germline): SGDLS, YYNGEE. V gave up 3 bases and J gave up 0 bases; unmatched junction bases: 5. Written as DNA, the CDR3 is TGTGCCAGCAGCGACCGGGGGACTAGCGGGAGCACAGATACGCAGTATTTT. Translation gives CASSDRGTSGSTDTQYF.

The gene calls are TRBV28 and TRBJ1-6; 7 bases are shared with TRBD1. The germline CDR1 and CDR2 sequences are MDHEN and SYDVKM. The trim removed 2 bases at V and 8 bases at J, leaving 6 bases unmatched. The CDR3 length is 15 residues. The CDR3 sequence: CASSLQGQGDSPLHF. The CDR3 DNA sequence: TGTGCCAGCAGTTTACAAGGCCAGGGGGATTCACCCCTCCACTTT.

The V call is TRBV7-9, the J call TRBJ2-1; D perhaps matches TRBD2 (5 bases). Trimming pared 2 bases from V and 8 bases from J, leaving 10 bases between. CDR1 SEHNR and CDR2 FQNEAQ come from the germline V gene (reference sequence). This CDR3 comprises 13 residues. CDR3 DNA: TGTGCCAGCAGCTTACCGGACTCGGATGAGCAGTTCTTC. Encoded protein: CASSLPDSDEQFF.

This chain links TRBV20-1 with TRBJ1-1, with D possibly TRBD1 on 5 matching bases. V was shortened by 5 bases and J by 8 bases, with 15 bases between the two germline ends. In germline, CDR1 is DFQATT, CDR2 SNEGSKA (reference sequence). The CDR3 has 12 residues. CDR3 residues: CSAGASLGEAFF. CDR3 DNA: TGCAGTGCTGGGGCCTCACTGGGGGAAGCTTTCTTT.

The CDR3 region is CASSSNRGTYNEQFF. The DNA of the CDR3 is TGTGCCAGCAGCTCCAATCGGGGGACCTACAATGAGCAGTTCTTC. The J gene is TRBJ2-1, the V gene TRBV7-7; D might be TRBD2 (6 bases). Germline assignment: CDR1 SSHAT and CDR2 FNYEAQ (reference sequence). The CDR3 totals 15 residues. V was shortened by 4 bases and J by 2 bases, with 12 bases between the two germline ends. Together with reference TRBV7-7 and TRBJ2-1, the CDR3 gives the full variable domain: GAGVSQSPRYKVTKRGQDVTLRCDPISSHATLYWYQQALGQGPEFLTYFNYEAQPDKSGLPSDRFSAERPEGSISTLTIQRTEQRDSAMYRCASSSNRGTYNEQFFGPGTRLTVL.

The rearrangement links TRBV29-1 to TRBJ2-3; TRBD2 agrees at 7 bases. V gave up 0 bases and J gave up 3 bases; unmatched junction bases: 6. CDR3 length: 15 residues. Germline values: CDR1 SQVTM, CDR2 ANQGSEA. The CDR3 here is CSVEDLAGETDTQYF. The CDR3 nucleotides read TGCAGCGTTGAAGATCTTGCGGGGGAGACAGATACGCAGTATTTT.

The chain has TRBV19 and TRBJ2-2; possibly TRBD1 for D (6 bases). Looked up from germline, CDR1 is LNHDA and CDR2 is SQIVND (reference sequence). Deletions cut 1 base from V and 5 bases from J, with 8 bases between. CDR3 length equals 14 residues. CDR3 region: CASSIVGGTGELFF. CDR3 DNA: TGTGCCAGTAGTATAGTAGGGGGAACCGGGGAGCTGTTTTTT.

There are a few counts of this clonotype. CDR3 residues: CASSQNWGTSAKDTQYF. As DNA, the CDR3 is TGTGCCAGCAGCCAAAATTGGGGGACTAGCGCGAAAGATACGCAGTATTTT. The V and J genes are TRBV4-2 and TRBJ2-3, with TRBD2 identical over 10 bases. The CDR3 length is 17 residues. Unmatched junction bases numbered 10, after V lost 2 bases and J lost 5 bases. CDR1 LGHNA and CDR2 YNFKEQ come from the germline V gene.

This clonotype was counted only a few times. The rearrangement links TRBV28 to TRBJ2-1, with D possibly being TRBD2 (5 bases). Deletions cut 3 bases from V and 7 bases from J, with 13 bases between. The CDR3 has 14 amino acids. Germline loops: CDR1 MDHEN, CDR2 SYDVKM. CDR3 nucleotide sequence: TGTGCCAGCAGTTTGCCGGGGAAGTGGAATGAGCAGTTCTTC. It yields the protein CASSLPGKWNEQFF. Complete variable domain (other parts from reference TRBV28 and TRBJ2-1): DVKVTQSSRYLVKRTGEKVFLECVQDMDHENMFWYRQDPGLGLRLIYFSYDVKMKEKGDIPEGYSVSREKKERFSLILESASTNQTSMYLCASSLPGKWNEQFFGPGTRLTVL.

This clonotype was counted only a few times. Compared with germline, one end of the junction differs, possibly owing to a read error. The rearrangement links TRBV5-1 to TRBJ2-5, with a weak D call TRBD2 (6 bases). The CDR3 has 16 amino acids. Germline CDR1 SGHRS, CDR2 YFSETQ. The CDR3 reads CASSLDGTSLGETQYF. CDR3 nucleotides: TGCGCCAGCAGTTTGGACGGGACTTCCCTGGGAGAGACCCAGTACTTC.

The J gene is TRBJ1-2, the V gene TRBV6-1; D possibly corresponds to TRBD1 (6 bases). The CDR3 has 14 residues. Germline V CDR1 and CDR2: MNHNS, SASEGT. The ends were cut back, 4 bases at V and 0 bases at J, with 9 bases in the middle. As DNA, the CDR3 is TGTGCCAGCAGTGCGGGGGCTCCTAACTATGGCTACACCTTC. Its translation is CASSAGAPNYGYTF.

The sample holds a few counts of this clonotype. The V call is TRBV5-1, the J call TRBJ2-1, with 8 bases fitting TRBD2. This CDR3 is built from 17 residues. Germline assignment: CDR1 SGHRS and CDR2 YFSETQ. J was trimmed by 1 base and V by 7 bases; bases with no gene match: 13. The CDR3 DNA is TGCGCCAGCCGGAAACCCCCCGGGACTAGGTCCTACAATGAGCAGTTCTTC. It specifies CASRKPPGTRSYNEQFF.

The V gene is TRBV10-1, the J gene TRBJ2-7; 11 bases align to TRBD1. This CDR3 is built from 16 residues. The trim removed 5 bases at V and 1 base at J, leaving 7 bases unmatched. In germline, CDR1 is WNHNN, CDR2 SYGVQD (reference sequence). CDR3 region: CASSRTGGSGSYEQYF. DNA for the CDR3: TGCGCCAGCAGTCGGACAGGGGGCTCGGGGTCCTACGAGCAGTACTTC.

This clonotype was recorded a few times. The chain recombines TRBV3-1 with TRBJ2-1; TRBD1 is a possible D gene (5 bases). The CDR3 has 13 residues. Trimming took 4 bases from V and 9 from J, leaving 13 bases between them. Germline V lookup: CDR1 LGHDT, CDR2 YNNKEL (reference sequence). The CDR3: CASSRGSLVEQFF. In nucleotides, the CDR3 is TGTGCCAGCAGCCGGGGCAGCTTGGTTGAGCAGTTCTTC.